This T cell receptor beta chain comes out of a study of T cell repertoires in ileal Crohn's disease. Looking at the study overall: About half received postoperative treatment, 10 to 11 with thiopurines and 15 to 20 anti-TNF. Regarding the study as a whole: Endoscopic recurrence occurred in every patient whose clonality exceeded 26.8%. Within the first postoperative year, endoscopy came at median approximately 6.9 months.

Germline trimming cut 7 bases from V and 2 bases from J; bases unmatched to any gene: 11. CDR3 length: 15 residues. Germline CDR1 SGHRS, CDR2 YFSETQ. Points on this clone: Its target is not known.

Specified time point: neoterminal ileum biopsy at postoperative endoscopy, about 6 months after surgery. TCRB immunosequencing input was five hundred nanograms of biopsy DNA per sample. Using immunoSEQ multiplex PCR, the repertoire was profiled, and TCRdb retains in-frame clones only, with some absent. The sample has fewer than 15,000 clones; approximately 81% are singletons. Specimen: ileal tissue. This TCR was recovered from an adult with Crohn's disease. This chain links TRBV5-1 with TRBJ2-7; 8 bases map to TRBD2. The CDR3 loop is CASGKEPAGAYEQYF. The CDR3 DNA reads TGCGCCAGCGGAAAAGAACCAGCGGGAGCCTACGAGCAGTACTTC.